What follows are 12 T cell receptor beta chains derived from one specimen sequenced in a study of blood T cell repertoires in COVID-19. Libraries were prepared by immunoSEQ multiplex PCR; TCRdb keeps only in-frame clonotypes and omits some of them. The repertoire includes a few hundred thousand clones, 87% of them detected once, and around 8.9% sits in the top ten. Specimen: PBMCs or T cells enriched from blood (not recorded which). All receptors derive from a woman younger than 35 who had recovered from COVID-19.

The V call is TRBV28, the J call TRBJ1-2; 8 bases fit TRBD1. CDR3 length: 14 residues. Germline V gene lookup returns CDR1 MDHEN and CDR2 SYDVKM. V lost 7 bases and J lost 8; bases outside the gene matches: 12. The CDR3 DNA reads TGTGCCAGCACCATCCCCGAGACAGGGGTCGGCTACACCTTC. Its protein product is CASTIPETGVGYTF.

This clone was recorded a few times. The V gene is TRBV3-1 (or the pseudogene TRBV3-2), the J gene TRBJ1-2, with D possibly being TRBD1 (6 bases). Trimming removed 1 base at V and 1 base at J, with 7 bases between. The CDR3 contains 14 residues. CDR1 is LGHDT, CDR2 YNNKEL, per germline (reference sequence). The DNA for the CDR3 is TGTGCCAGCAGCCAAGTCAGGGGTAACTATGGCTACACCTTC. Residues: CASSQVRGNYGYTF.

This chain uses TRBV4-3 with TRBJ2-7; the match to TRBD2 covers 11 bases. CDR1 is LGHNA and CDR2 is YSLEER in the germline V gene. The CDR3 consists of 15 residues. Germline trimming cut 4 bases from V and 4 bases from J; bases unmatched to any gene: 6. In DNA, the CDR3 is TGCGCCAGCAGCCCTACTAGCGGGAGTTTTTACGAGCAGTACTTC. It translates to CASSPTSGSFYEQYF.

The chain employs TRBV9 and TRBJ1-3; D possibly corresponds to TRBD1 (6 bases). The V and J ends lost 0 bases and 1 base respectively, with 11 bases between them. The CDR3 loop spans 16 amino acids. Germline lookup yields CDR1 SGDLS and CDR2 YYNGEE. CDR3 sequence reads: CASSVALGASGNTIYF. The CDR3, as DNA: TGTGCCAGCAGCGTAGCTTTGGGGGCATCTGGAAACACCATATATTTT.

CDR3: CASSSGTSTGNTIYF. The CDR3, as DNA: TGTGCCAGCAGTTCCGGGACATCGACTGGAAACACCATATATTTT. The chain recombines TRBV28 with TRBJ1-3; maybe TRBD1 (6 bases). This CDR3 has 15 amino acids. Per germline, CDR1 MDHEN and CDR2 SYDVKM. Trimming removed 4 bases from V and 2 bases from J, with 12 bases in between.

J is TRBJ1-2 and V is TRBV4-3; D is undetermined. CDR3 length: 16 amino acids. Germline CDR1 is LGHNA and CDR2 is YSLEER. The V and J ends lost 3 bases and 2 bases respectively, with 16 bases between them. The CDR3 DNA is TGCGCCAGCAGCCAGTTGATTGCGGAGGCAAACTATGGCTACACCTTC. Protein: CASSQLIAEANYGYTF.

This rearrangement joins TRBV20-1 to TRBJ1-1; no definite D call. The CDR3 sequence is 11 residues long. The germline V and J ends were trimmed by 2 bases and 8 bases, with 9 bases remaining between them. Germline V gives CDR1 DFQATT, CDR2 SNEGSKA (reference sequence). CDR3 in amino acids: CSARMLEEAFF. The CDR3 DNA reads TGCAGTGCTAGAATGCTCGAGGAAGCTTTCTTT.

On this clone: Different DNA sequences within this sample yield the same CDR3. V and J are TRBV7-9 and TRBJ2-5, with D possibly being TRBD1 (6 bases). This CDR3 has 13 residues. Germline V gene lookup returns CDR1 SEHNR and CDR2 FQNEAQ (reference sequence). V dropped 2 bases and J dropped 5 bases, with 9 bases sitting between them. The CDR3 reads CASSLNGGETQYF. In DNA, the CDR3 is TGTGCCAGCAGCTTAAATGGGGGCGAGACCCAGTACTTC. The entire variable domain, with the rest obtained from reference TRBV7-9 and TRBJ2-5, is as follows: DTGVSQNPRHKITKRGQNVTFRCDPISEHNRLYWYRQTLGQGPEFLTYFQNEAQLEKSRLLSDRFSAERPKGSFSTLEIQRTEQGDSAMYLCASSLNGGETQYFGPGTRLLVL.

This chain joins TRBV6-5 and TRBJ2-3, with D maybe TRBD2 (5 bases). The V and J ends lost 10 bases and 2 bases respectively, with 16 bases between them. CDR1 and CDR2 from the germline V gene are MNHEY and SVGAGI. The CDR3 runs to 14 residues. CDR3 sequence: CATAGAAYTDTQYF. CDR3 DNA sequence: TGTGCCACCGCCGGAGCGGCATACACAGATACGCAGTATTTT.

The CDR3 DNA follows: TGTGCCAGCAGTCCCGCCGGGGGGAGGGGGTCATATGGCTACACCTTC. Its translation: CASSPAGGRGSYGYTF. The J gene is TRBJ1-2, the V gene TRBV28, with D tentatively TRBD1 (6 bases). Germline V lookup: CDR1 MDHEN, CDR2 SYDVKM. The V gene lost 5 bases and the J gene lost 5 bases, with 21 bases spanning the gap. The CDR3 loop spans 16 amino acids.

The chain employs TRBV9 and TRBJ1-2; 9 bases are a match to TRBD1. The CDR3 sequence is 16 residues long. Losses at the gene ends were 8 bases for V and 2 bases for J; bases not matched to a gene: 13. In germline, CDR1 is SGDLS, CDR2 YYNGEE. The CDR3 reads CARKPKRDRDNYGYTF. CDR3 DNA: TGTGCCAGAAAACCCAAAAGGGACAGGGACAACTATGGCTACACCTTC.

The J gene is TRBJ1-1, the V gene TRBV12-3 or TRBV12-4, with no clear D. Trimming stripped 3 bases from V and 8 bases from J, with 10 bases between. The CDR3 contains 12 residues. The DNA of the CDR3 is TGTGCCAGCAGTTTTAGTCGAGGGGAAGCTTTCTTT. Encoded protein: CASSFSRGEAFF.